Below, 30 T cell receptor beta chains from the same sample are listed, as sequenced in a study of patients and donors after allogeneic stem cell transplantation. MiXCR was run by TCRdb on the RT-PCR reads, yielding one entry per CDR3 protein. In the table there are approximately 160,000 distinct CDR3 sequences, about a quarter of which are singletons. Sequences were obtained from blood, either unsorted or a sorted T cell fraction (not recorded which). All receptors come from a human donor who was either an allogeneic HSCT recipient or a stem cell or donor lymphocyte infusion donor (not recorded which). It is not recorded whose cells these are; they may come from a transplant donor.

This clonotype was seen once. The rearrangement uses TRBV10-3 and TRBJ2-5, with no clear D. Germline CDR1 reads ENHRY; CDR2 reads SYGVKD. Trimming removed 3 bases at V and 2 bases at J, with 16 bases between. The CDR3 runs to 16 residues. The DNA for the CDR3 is TGTGCCATCAGTGAAACGGCAGGTCCTACTCAAGAGACCCAGTACTTC. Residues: CAISETAGPTQETQYF.

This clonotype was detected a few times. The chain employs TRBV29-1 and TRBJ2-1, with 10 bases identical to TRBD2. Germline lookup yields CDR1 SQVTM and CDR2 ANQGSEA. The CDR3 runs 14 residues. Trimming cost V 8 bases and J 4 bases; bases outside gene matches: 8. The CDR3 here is CSLVRTSGYNEQFF. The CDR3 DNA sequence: TGCAGCCTAGTCAGGACTAGCGGTTACAATGAGCAGTTCTTC.

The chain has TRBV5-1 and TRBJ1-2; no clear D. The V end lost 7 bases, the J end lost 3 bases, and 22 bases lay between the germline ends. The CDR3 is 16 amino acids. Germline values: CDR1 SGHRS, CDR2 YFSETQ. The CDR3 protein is CASGALDPPRYYGYTF. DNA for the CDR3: TGCGCCAGCGGTGCCCTGGATCCCCCGAGGTACTATGGCTACACCTTC.

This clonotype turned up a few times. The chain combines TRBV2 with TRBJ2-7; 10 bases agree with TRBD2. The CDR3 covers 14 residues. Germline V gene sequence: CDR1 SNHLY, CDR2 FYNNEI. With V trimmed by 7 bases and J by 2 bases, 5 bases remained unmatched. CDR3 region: CASIWTSGAYEQYF. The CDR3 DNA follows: TGTGCCAGCATCTGGACTAGCGGTGCCTACGAGCAGTACTTC.

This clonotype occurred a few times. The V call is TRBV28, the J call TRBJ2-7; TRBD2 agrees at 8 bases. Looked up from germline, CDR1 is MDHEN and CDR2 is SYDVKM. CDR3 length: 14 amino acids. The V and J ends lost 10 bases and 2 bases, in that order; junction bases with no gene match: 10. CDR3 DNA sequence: TGTGCCACCACACCCGGGGGGGGCCCCTACGAGCAGTACTTC. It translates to CATTPGGGPYEQYF.

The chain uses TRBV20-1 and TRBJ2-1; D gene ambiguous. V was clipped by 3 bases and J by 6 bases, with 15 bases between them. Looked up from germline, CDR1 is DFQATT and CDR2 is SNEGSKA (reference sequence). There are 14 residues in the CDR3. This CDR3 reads CSASSSQPGNEQFF. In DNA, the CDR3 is TGCAGTGCTAGTAGTTCTCAGCCAGGCAATGAGCAGTTCTTC.

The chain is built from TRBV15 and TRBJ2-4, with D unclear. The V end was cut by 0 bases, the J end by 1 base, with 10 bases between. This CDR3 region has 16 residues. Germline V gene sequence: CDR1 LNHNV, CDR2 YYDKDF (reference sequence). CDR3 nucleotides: TGTGCCACCAGCAGAGATCGATATGCGGCCAAAAACATTCAGTACTTC. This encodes CATSRDRYAAKNIQYF.

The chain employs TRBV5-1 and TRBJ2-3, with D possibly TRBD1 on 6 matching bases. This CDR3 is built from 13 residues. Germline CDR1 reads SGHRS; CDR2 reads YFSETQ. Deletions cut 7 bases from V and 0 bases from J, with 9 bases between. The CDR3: CASARGSTDTQYF. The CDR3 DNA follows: TGCGCCAGCGCTAGGGGGAGCACAGATACGCAGTATTTT.

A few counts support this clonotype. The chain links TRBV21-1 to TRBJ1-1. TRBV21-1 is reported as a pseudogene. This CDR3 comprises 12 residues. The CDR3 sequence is CASCPAALGGFF. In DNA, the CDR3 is TGTGCCAGCTGTCCTGCGGCCCTCGGCGGTTTCTTT.

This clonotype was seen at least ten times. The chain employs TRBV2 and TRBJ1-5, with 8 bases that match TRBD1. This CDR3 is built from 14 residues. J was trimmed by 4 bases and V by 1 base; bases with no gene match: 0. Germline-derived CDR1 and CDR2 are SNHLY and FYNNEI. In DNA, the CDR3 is TGTGCCAGCAGTGAAGGACAGGGGAATCAGCCCCAGCATTTT. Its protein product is CASSEGQGNQPQHF. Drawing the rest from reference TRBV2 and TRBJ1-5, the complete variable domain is EPEVTQTPSHQVTQMGQEVILRCVPISNHLYFYWYRQILGQKVEFLVSFYNNEISEKSEIFDDQFSVERPDGSNFTLKIRSTKLEDSAMYFCASSEGQGNQPQHFGDGTRLSIL.

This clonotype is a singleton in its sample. The CDR3 DNA is TGCAGCGTTGAGGAAACAGGGGTACACGAGCAGTACTTC. Its protein is CSVEETGVHEQYF. This chain connects TRBV29-1 to TRBJ2-7, with TRBD1 identical over 7 bases. Per the germline V gene, CDR1 is SQVTM and CDR2 is ANQGSEA. After removal of 3 bases from V and 5 bases from J, the junction contained 7 bases not matched to a gene. The CDR3 consists of 13 residues.

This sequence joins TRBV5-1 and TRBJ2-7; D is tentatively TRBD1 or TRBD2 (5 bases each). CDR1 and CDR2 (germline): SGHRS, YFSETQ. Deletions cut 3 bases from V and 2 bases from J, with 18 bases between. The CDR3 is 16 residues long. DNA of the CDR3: TGCGCCAGCAGCTCGCAACCGGGACGTCTCACCTACGAGCAGTACTTC. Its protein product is CASSSQPGRLTYEQYF. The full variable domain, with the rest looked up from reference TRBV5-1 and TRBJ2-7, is KAGVTQTPRYLIKTRGQQVTLSCSPISGHRSVSWYQQTPGQGLQFLFEYFSETQRNKGNFPGRFSGRQFSNSRSEMNVSTLELGDSALYLCASSSQPGRLTYEQYFGPGTRLTVT.

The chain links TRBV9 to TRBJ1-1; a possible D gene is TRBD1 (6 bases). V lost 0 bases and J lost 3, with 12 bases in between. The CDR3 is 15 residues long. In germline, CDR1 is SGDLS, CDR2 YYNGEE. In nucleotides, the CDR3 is TGTGCCAGCAGCGTAGTGTCCAGGGGAGACACTGAAGCTTTCTTT. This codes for CASSVVSRGDTEAFF.

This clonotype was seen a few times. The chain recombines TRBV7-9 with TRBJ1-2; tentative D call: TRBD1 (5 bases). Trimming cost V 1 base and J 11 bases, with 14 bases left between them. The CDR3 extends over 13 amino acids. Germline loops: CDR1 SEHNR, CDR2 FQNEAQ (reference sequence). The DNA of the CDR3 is TGTGCCAGCAGCTTAGGCTCGCCGGGGGAGTACACCTTC. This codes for CASSLGSPGEYTF.

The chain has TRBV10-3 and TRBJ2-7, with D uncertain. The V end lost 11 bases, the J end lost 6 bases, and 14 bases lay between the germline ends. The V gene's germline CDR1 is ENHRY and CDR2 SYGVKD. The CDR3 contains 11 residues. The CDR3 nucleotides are TGTGCCGTTTACTCGGGTGGCGAGCAGTACTTC. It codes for CAVYSGGEQYF.

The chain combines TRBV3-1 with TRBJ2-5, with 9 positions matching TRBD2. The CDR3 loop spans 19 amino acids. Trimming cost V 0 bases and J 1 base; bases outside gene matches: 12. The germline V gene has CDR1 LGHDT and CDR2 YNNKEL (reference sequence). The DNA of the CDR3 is TGTGCCAGCAGCCAAGATGCGAGACTAGCGGAAAACTTCCAAGAGACCCAGTACTTC. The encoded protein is CASSQDARLAENFQETQYF.

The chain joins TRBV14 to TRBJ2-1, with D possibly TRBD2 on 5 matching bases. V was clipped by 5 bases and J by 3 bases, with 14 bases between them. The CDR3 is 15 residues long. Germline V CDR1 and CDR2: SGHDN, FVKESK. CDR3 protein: CASSFTGRGYNEQFF. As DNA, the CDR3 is TGTGCCAGCAGCTTCACGGGGAGAGGCTACAATGAGCAGTTCTTC. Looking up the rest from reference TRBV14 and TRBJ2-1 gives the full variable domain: EAGVTQFPSHSVIEKGQTVTLRCDPISGHDNLYWYRRVMGKEIKFLLHFVKESKQDESGMPNNRFLAERTGGTYSTLKVQPAELEDSGVYFCASSFTGRGYNEQFFGPGTRLTVL.

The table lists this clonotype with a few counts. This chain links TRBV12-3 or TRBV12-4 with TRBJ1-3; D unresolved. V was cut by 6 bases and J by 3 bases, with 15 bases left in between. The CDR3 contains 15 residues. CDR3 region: CASSYPVRVGNTIYF. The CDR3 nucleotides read TGTGCCAGCAGCTACCCCGTTCGGGTTGGAAACACCATATATTTT.

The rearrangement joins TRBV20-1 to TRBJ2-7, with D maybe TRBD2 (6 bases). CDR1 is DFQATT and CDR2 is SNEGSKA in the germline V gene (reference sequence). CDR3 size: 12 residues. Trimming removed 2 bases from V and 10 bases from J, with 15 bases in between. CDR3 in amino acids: CSARWDSGFQYF. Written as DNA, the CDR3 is TGCAGTGCTAGATGGGACTCCGGATTCCAGTACTTC.

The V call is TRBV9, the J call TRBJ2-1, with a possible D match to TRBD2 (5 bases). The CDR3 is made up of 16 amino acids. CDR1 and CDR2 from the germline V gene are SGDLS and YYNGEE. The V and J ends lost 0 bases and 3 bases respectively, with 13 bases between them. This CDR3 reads CASSVEAGAIYNEQFF. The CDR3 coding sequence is TGTGCCAGCAGCGTAGAGGCGGGCGCGATCTACAATGAGCAGTTCTTC.

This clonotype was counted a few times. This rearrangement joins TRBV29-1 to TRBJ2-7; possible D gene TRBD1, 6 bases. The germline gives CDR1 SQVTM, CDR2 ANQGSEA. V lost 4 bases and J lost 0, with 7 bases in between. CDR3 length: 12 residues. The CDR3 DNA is TGCAGCGTTGGGACAGTCTCCTACGAGCAGTACTTC. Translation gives CSVGTVSYEQYF.

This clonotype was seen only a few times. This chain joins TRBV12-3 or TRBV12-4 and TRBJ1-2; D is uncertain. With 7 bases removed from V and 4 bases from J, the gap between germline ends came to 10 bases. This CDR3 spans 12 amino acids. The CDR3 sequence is CASTLFPYGYTF. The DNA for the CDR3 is TGTGCCAGCACCCTCTTCCCCTATGGCTACACCTTC.

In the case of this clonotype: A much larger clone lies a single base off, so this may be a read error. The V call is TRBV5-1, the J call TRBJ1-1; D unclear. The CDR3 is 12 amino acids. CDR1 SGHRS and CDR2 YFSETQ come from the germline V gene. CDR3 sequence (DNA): TGCGCCGGCAGCTTCTTGAACACTGAAGCTTTCTTT. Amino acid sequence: CAGSFLNTEAFF.

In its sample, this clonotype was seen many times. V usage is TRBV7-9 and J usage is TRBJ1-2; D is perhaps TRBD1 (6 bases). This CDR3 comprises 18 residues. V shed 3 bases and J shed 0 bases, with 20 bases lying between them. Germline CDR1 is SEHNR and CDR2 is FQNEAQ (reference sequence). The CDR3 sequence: CASSLNLRQGITNYGYTF. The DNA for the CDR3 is TGTGCCAGCAGCTTGAATCTCCGCCAGGGGATTACTAACTATGGCTACACCTTC.

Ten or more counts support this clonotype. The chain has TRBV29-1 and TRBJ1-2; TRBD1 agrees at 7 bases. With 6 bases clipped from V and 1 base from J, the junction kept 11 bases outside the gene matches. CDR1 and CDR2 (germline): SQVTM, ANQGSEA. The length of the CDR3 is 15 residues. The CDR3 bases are TGCAGCGTGGTTCCCTACAGGGGCGTTAACTATGGCTACACCTTC. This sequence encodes CSVVPYRGVNYGYTF.

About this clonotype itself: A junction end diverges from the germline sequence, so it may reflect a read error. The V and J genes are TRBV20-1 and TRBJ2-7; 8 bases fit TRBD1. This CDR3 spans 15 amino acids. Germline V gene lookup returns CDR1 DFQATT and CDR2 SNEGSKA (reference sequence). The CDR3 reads CSASLQTGDPYELYF. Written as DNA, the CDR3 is TGCAGTGCCTCTCTCCAGACAGGGGACCCCTACGAGCTGTACTTC.

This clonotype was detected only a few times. The DNA for the CDR3 is TGTGCCAGCAGCTTATCTGGATCGCAGGGCTATGGCTACACCTTC. Its protein is CASSLSGSQGYGYTF. The V gene is TRBV7-3, the J gene TRBJ1-2; possibly TRBD1 for D (5 bases). Trimming shortened V by 2 bases and J by 4 bases, and 14 bases separated the two germline ends. Germline V gives CDR1 SGHTA, CDR2 FQGTGA. The CDR3 runs to 15 residues.

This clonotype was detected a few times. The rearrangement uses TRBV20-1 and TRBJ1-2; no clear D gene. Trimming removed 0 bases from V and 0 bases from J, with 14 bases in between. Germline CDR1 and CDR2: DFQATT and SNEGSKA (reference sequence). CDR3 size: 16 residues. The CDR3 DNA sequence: TGCAGTGCTAGAGATTTCCTGGGAGTGACTAACTATGGCTACACCTTC. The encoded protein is CSARDFLGVTNYGYTF.

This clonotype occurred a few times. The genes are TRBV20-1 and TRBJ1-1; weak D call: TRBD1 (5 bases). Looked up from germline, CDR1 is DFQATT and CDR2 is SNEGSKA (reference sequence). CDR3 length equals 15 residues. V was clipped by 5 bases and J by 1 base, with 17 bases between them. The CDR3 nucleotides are TGCAGTGCTTCGATGAGGGATGGGGGGAACACTGAAGCTTTCTTT. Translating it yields CSASMRDGGNTEAFF.

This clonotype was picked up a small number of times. The CDR3 region is CSARDDRTGGPVNEQFF. In DNA, the CDR3 is TGCAGTGCTAGAGATGATCGGACGGGAGGGCCGGTGAATGAGCAGTTCTTC. This chain connects TRBV20-1 to TRBJ2-1; TRBD2 aligns across 8 bases. This CDR3 has 17 residues. Looked up from germline, CDR1 is DFQATT and CDR2 is SNEGSKA (reference sequence). Trimming took 0 bases from V and 7 from J; bases not matched to a gene: 14.